Presented here are 22 T cell receptor beta chains from one specimen sequenced in a study of T cell changes during pregnancy in multiple sclerosis. This table comes from immunoSEQ multiplex PCR, and its TCRdb copy is limited to in-frame clones, with some not included. The repertoire holds around 57,000 clones, 85% to 90% seen once, with 0.89% in the top ten. The sample was peripheral blood, taken in the first trimester of pregnancy. These receptors were collected from a female donor in good health, enrolled as a control in a pregnancy study.

The rearrangement uses TRBV6-6 and TRBJ1-1, with a possible D match to TRBD1 (6 bases). Trimming removed 0 bases from V and 4 bases from J, with 15 bases in between. CDR1 is MNHNY, CDR2 SVGAGI, per germline (reference sequence). The CDR3 has 16 amino acids. The CDR3 coding sequence is TGTGCCAGCAGTTACTCGACAGGAGGAGTAGGCACTGAAGCTTTCTTT. This encodes CASSYSTGGVGTEAFF.

The rearrangement links TRBV30 to TRBJ2-1; 13 nucleotides align to TRBD2. The J segment lost 7 bases and the V segment lost 7 bases, leaving 7 bases of the junction unmatched. Germline values: CDR1 GTSNPN, CDR2 SVGIG (reference sequence). The CDR3 sequence is 14 residues long. The CDR3 reads CAFSTSGGTNEQFF. CDR3 in DNA: TGTGCCTTCTCGACTAGCGGGGGGACGAATGAGCAGTTCTTC.

The chain is built from TRBV7-2 and TRBJ2-7, with no clear D. V was trimmed by 5 bases and J by 4 bases, leaving 6 bases between them. Germline V gene lookup returns CDR1 SGHTA and CDR2 FQGNSA. CDR3 size: 11 residues. CDR3 residues: CASSEKYEQYF. CDR3 DNA: TGTGCCAGCAGCGAGAAATACGAGCAGTACTTC.

CDR3: CASAFPVAKNIQYF. The CDR3 DNA is TGTGCCAGCGCATTCCCGGTAGCCAAAAACATTCAGTACTTC. The chain links TRBV6-1 to TRBJ2-4; D is undetermined. With 8 bases removed from V and 0 bases from J, the gap between germline ends came to 11 bases. Germline CDR1 reads MNHNS; CDR2 reads SASEGT. The CDR3 runs 14 residues.

The V call is TRBV19, the J call TRBJ1-5, with 7 bases fitting TRBD1. This CDR3 comprises 13 residues. Germline values: CDR1 LNHDA, CDR2 SQIVND (reference sequence). V lost 9 bases and J lost 5; bases outside the gene matches: 7. CDR3 in DNA: TGTGCCAGCAAAGACAGGGTAGATCAGCCCCAGCATTTT. This gives the protein CASKDRVDQPQHF.

The chain uses TRBV6-4 and TRBJ2-3, with 7 positions matching TRBD2. V lost 4 bases, J lost 5 bases, and 12 bases stayed unmatched. Germline V gives CDR1 MRHNA, CDR2 SNTAGT. CDR3 length equals 16 residues. CDR3 region: CASSAGLVWEKDTQYF. As DNA, the CDR3 is TGTGCCAGCAGTGCCGGACTAGTCTGGGAGAAAGATACGCAGTATTTT.

This clone was seen a handful of times. The DNA for the CDR3 is TGTGCCAGCAGTTTTGGGGGGGCCGGAAACACCATATATTTT. Protein sequence: CASSFGGAGNTIYF. This chain connects TRBV6-6 to TRBJ1-3; TRBD1 might be the D (6 bases). The length of the CDR3 is 14 residues. V lost 4 bases and J 4 bases, leaving 11 bases between the germline ends. Per germline, CDR1 MNHNY and CDR2 SVGAGI (reference sequence).

The gene calls are TRBV2 and TRBJ2-7; 10 nucleotides line up with TRBD2. Germline lookup yields CDR1 SNHLY and CDR2 FYNNEI. After removal of 8 bases from V and 6 bases from J, the junction contained 7 bases not matched to a gene. This CDR3 comprises 13 residues. CDR3 sequence reads: CASRAGGPGEQYF. The CDR3 DNA sequence: TGTGCCAGCCGAGCGGGGGGGCCCGGCGAGCAGTACTTC.

This rearrangement joins TRBV2 to TRBJ1-6; 8 bases fit TRBD1. V was pared by 8 bases and J by 6 bases, with 9 bases of the junction left unmatched. The CDR3 sequence is 15 residues long. Per germline, CDR1 SNHLY and CDR2 FYNNEI. In DNA, the CDR3 is TGTGCCAGCTTCGCCCCGGGACAGGCTAATTCACCCCTCCACTTT. Translating it yields CASFAPGQANSPLHF.

The CDR3 DNA follows: TGTGCCAGCAGCGGGGGGGGAATGAACACCGGGGAGCTGTTTTTT. This gives the protein CASSGGGMNTGELFF. The rearrangement uses TRBV9 and TRBJ2-2; 7 bases are a match to TRBD2. Germline lookup yields CDR1 SGDLS and CDR2 YYNGEE. The V segment lost 3 bases and the J segment 1 base; nucleotides outside the gene matches: 3. CDR3 length: 15 residues.

This clone has a single count. The chain is built from TRBV6-4 and TRBJ2-2, with 13 nucleotides matching TRBD2. This CDR3 region has 17 residues. Trimming took 2 bases from V and 1 from J; bases not matched to a gene: 1. Germline assignment: CDR1 MRHNA and CDR2 SNTAGT. CDR3 DNA: TGTGCCAGCAGTGACGGGACTAGCGGGGTGAACACCGGGGAGCTGTTTTTT. It specifies CASSDGTSGVNTGELFF.

This clone was counted a few times. The CDR3 DNA sequence: TGTGCCTGGAGCCTGACAGGGGGCGCGAGTACTGAAGCTTTCTTT. Protein: CAWSLTGGASTEAFF. The chain links TRBV30 to TRBJ1-1, with TRBD1 matching over 10 bases. The V and J ends lost 3 bases and 5 bases, in that order; junction bases with no gene match: 9. Germline V gives CDR1 GTSNPN, CDR2 SVGIG (reference sequence). This CDR3 has 15 residues.

V and J are TRBV10-3 and TRBJ1-4; D uncertain. This CDR3 has 13 residues. V lost 8 bases, J lost 3 bases, and 10 bases lay in between. CDR1 is ENHRY, CDR2 SYGVKD, per germline. CDR3 residues: CAIGQASNEKLFF. The CDR3 DNA sequence: TGTGCCATCGGGCAGGCGTCTAATGAAAAACTGTTTTTT.

This chain links TRBV30 with TRBJ1-6; TRBD1 might be the D (5 bases). Trimming removed 4 bases at V and 9 bases at J, with 10 bases between. Germline CDR1 GTSNPN, CDR2 SVGIG (reference sequence). The CDR3 contains 12 residues. CDR3 sequence: CAWTSGGSPLHF. In DNA, the CDR3 is TGTGCCTGGACCTCGGGGGGTTCACCCCTCCACTTT. Together with reference TRBV30 and TRBJ1-6, the CDR3 gives the full variable domain: SQTIHQWPATLVQPVGSPLSLECTVEGTSNPNLYWYRQAAGRGLQLLFYSVGIGQISSEVPQNLSASRPQDRQFILSSKKLLLSDSGFYLCAWTSGGSPLHFGNGTRLTVT.

This clone was picked up a small number of times. In DNA form, the CDR3 reads TGCGCCAGCAGCCAAGGGATCGGGTTAGAAGGCTACACCTTC. This codes for CASSQGIGLEGYTF. The chain is built from TRBV4-3 and TRBJ1-2; D is unresolved. The CDR3 spans 14 residues. In germline, CDR1 is LGHNA, CDR2 YSLEER. V lost 1 base and J lost 8, with 14 bases in between.

The rearrangement links TRBV20-1 to TRBJ2-7; perhaps TRBD1 as D (5 bases). V gave up 3 bases and J gave up 4 bases, with 7 bases separating them. The germline CDR1 and CDR2 sequences are DFQATT and SNEGSKA (reference sequence). The CDR3 is 11 amino acids. The CDR3 loop is CSASHRYEQYF. The CDR3, as DNA: TGCAGTGCTAGCCACAGGTACGAGCAGTACTTC.

The chain uses TRBV7-2 and TRBJ1-5, with TRBD1 as a possible D gene (5 bases). V dropped 1 base and J dropped 3 bases, with 19 bases sitting between them. Germline V gene data show CDR1 as SGHTA and CDR2 as FQGNSA. The CDR3 contains 18 residues. CDR3 amino acids: CASSLGPGQPLNNQPQHF. CDR3 bases: TGTGCCAGCAGCTTAGGTCCAGGGCAGCCTTTAAACAATCAGCCCCAGCATTTT.

This clone was seen once. The V call is TRBV7-8, the J call TRBJ1-1; tentatively, D is TRBD1 (5 bases). This CDR3 has 13 residues. Germline loops: CDR1 SGHVS, CDR2 FQNEAQ. Between the trimmed V and J ends, which lost 8 bases and 2 bases, there was a span of 12 bases. The CDR3 bases are TGTGCCAGCGGAGACAGAGCAAACACTGAAGCTTTCTTT. It codes for CASGDRANTEAFF.

The chain employs TRBV5-1 and TRBJ1-1, with TRBD1 as a possible D gene (6 bases). CDR1 is SGHRS, CDR2 YFSETQ, per germline. The CDR3 is 15 amino acids. The V and J ends lost 2 bases and 2 bases respectively, with 13 bases between them. CDR3 sequence: CASSLRGAVNTEAFF. CDR3 nucleotides: TGCGCCAGCAGCTTACGGGGGGCTGTTAACACTGAAGCTTTCTTT.

This chain uses TRBV6-5 with TRBJ1-2; D may be TRBD1 (6 bases). The germline V gene encodes CDR1 MNHEY and CDR2 SVGAGI. V lost 5 bases, J lost 4 bases, and 17 bases lay in between. The length of the CDR3 is 15 residues. CDR3 sequence: CASSTTRGEGYGYTF. The CDR3 coding sequence is TGTGCCAGCAGTACAACTAGGGGGGAGGGCTATGGCTACACCTTC.

The rearrangement links TRBV29-1 to TRBJ2-2; 10 bases line up with TRBD1. Germline CDR1 SQVTM, CDR2 ANQGSEA. This CDR3 contains 14 residues. CDR3 region: CRLPPGQGTGELFF. In nucleotides, the CDR3 is TGCAGACTTCCCCCGGGACAGGGGACCGGGGAGCTGTTTTTT.

The genes are TRBV7-2 and TRBJ2-7; D might be TRBD2 (6 bases). CDR3 length equals 13 residues. V lost 5 bases and J lost 6, with 14 bases in between. Per the germline V gene, CDR1 is SGHTA and CDR2 is FQGNSA. The DNA of the CDR3 is TGTGCCAGCAGCGCGGGGACGCACTTCGAGCAGTACTTC. It is translated as CASSAGTHFEQYF.